The 32 T cell receptor beta chains below were found in one sample sequenced in a study of response to subunit inactivated influenza vaccine. TCRdb ran MiXCR on the RT-PCR reads and lists one entry per CDR3 protein. The sample carries about 240,000 distinct CDR3 sequences, roughly an eighth recorded once. The sequenced sample was non-naive T cells sorted from PBMCs, obtained around 14 days before vaccination. The receptors stem from a man between 45 and 60 years old who received an inactivated influenza vaccine.

This clonotype came up many times. V gene TRBV20-1 combines with J gene TRBJ2-5, with 8 nucleotides matching TRBD2. V lost 6 bases and J lost 6; bases outside the gene matches: 9. Germline V gives CDR1 DFQATT, CDR2 SNEGSKA (reference sequence). This CDR3 comprises 13 residues. The CDR3 reads CSASWIAGKTQYF. Written as DNA, the CDR3 is TGCAGTGCCAGTTGGATAGCGGGAAAGACCCAGTACTTC.

This clonotype was seen a handful of times. V gene TRBV5-4 combines with J gene TRBJ2-3, with 12 bases that match TRBD1. Unmatched junction bases numbered 7, after V lost 4 bases and J lost 4 bases. CDR1 SGHNT and CDR2 YYREEE come from the germline V gene (reference sequence). The length of the CDR3 is 16 residues. CDR3 protein: CASSQGTGGGADTQYF. In DNA, the CDR3 is TGTGCCAGCAGCCAGGGGACAGGGGGCGGCGCAGATACGCAGTATTTT.

This chain links TRBV5-1 with TRBJ2-3; TRBD1 matches at 10 bases. V lost 4 bases and J lost 10; bases outside the gene matches: 9. Germline-derived CDR1 and CDR2 are SGHRS and YFSETQ. There are 14 residues in the CDR3. The CDR3 loop is CASSNDRGLSAQYF. The CDR3 nucleotides read TGCGCCAGCAGCAATGACAGGGGGCTTTCCGCGCAGTATTTT.

This clonotype was recorded a few times. This chain uses TRBV4-2 with TRBJ2-4; 12 bases are shared with TRBD2. The germline V gene encodes CDR1 LGHNA and CDR2 YNFKEQ. The CDR3 length is 22 residues. V dropped 1 base and J dropped 0; count of bases not matched to a gene: 16. This chain's CDR3 is CASSQVLARTSGANLAKNIQYF. In DNA form, the CDR3 reads TGTGCCAGCAGCCAAGTACTTGCTCGGACTAGCGGGGCCAATCTAGCCAAAAACATTCAGTACTTC.

V and J are TRBV6-5 and TRBJ2-7; the D gene could be TRBD1 or TRBD2 (5 bases each). This CDR3 contains 13 residues. Germline CDR1 and CDR2: MNHEY and SVGAGI. V lost 4 bases to trimming and J lost 5 bases, with 12 bases between them. As DNA, the CDR3 is TGTGCCAGCAGTTCGGGACCGGGGAACGAGCAGTACTTC. It encodes CASSSGPGNEQYF.

This clonotype has at least ten counts. The chain combines TRBV6-2 or TRBV6-3 with TRBJ2-1; TRBD1 might be the D (5 bases). Per germline, CDR1 MNHEY and CDR2 SVGEGT. CDR3 length: 16 amino acids. V lost 4 bases and J 2 bases, leaving 15 bases between the germline ends. The CDR3 region has the DNA TGTGCCAGCAGTTCCCGTTGGGGCGGTCCCTACAATGAGCAGTTCTTC. Its protein product is CASSSRWGGPYNEQFF.

This clonotype was detected many times. The chain couples TRBV3-1 to TRBJ2-7; possible D gene TRBD1, 6 bases. The germline CDR1 and CDR2 sequences are LGHDT and YNNKEL (reference sequence). V was clipped by 5 bases and J by 8 bases, with 10 bases between them. The length of the CDR3 is 11 residues. The CDR3 loop is CASSETGQQYF. Written as DNA, the CDR3 is TGTGCCAGCAGCGAGACAGGTCAGCAGTACTTC.

Turning to this clonotype: A clone one base away is much larger, so this may be a read error. V and J are TRBV20-1 and TRBJ2-5; D perhaps matches TRBD1 (5 bases). The CDR3 runs to 14 residues. Germline assignment: CDR1 DFQATT and CDR2 SNEGSKA (reference sequence). In DNA form, the CDR3 reads TGCAGTGCTAGACAGATCTTGGGGCAAGAGACCCTGTACTTC. This sequence encodes CSARQILGQETLYF.

There are many counts of this clonotype. The V and J genes are TRBV7-8 and TRBJ1-6; TRBD1 aligns across 9 bases. This CDR3 comprises 17 residues. The ends lost 3 bases at V and 9 bases at J; junction bases unmatched: 12. The germline V gene has CDR1 SGHVS and CDR2 FQNEAQ. The CDR3 DNA sequence: TGTGCCAGCAGCTTGGGACAGGGAATTTCTTCAGTTTCACCCCTCCACTTT. Encoded protein: CASSLGQGISSVSPLHF.

This clonotype appeared a few times. V and J are TRBV20-1 and TRBJ1-5; 9 positions agree with TRBD1. The CDR3 consists of 15 residues. From germline, CDR1 is DFQATT and CDR2 SNEGSKA (reference sequence). The V gene end was trimmed by 1 base and the J gene end by 2 bases; junction bases not matched to a gene: 3. DNA for the CDR3: TGCAGTGCTAGAGGGGACAGGGCAGGCAATCAGCCCCAGCATTTT. Residues: CSARGDRAGNQPQHF.

The gene calls are TRBV6-1 and TRBJ2-5; 8 bases line up with TRBD1. The CDR3 is 18 amino acids. J gave up 3 bases and V 7 bases, and 19 bases lay outside the gene matches. Germline-derived CDR1 and CDR2 are MNHNS and SASEGT. The CDR3 DNA reads TGTGCCAGCACCAAACCGACAGGGGCCCAGGGGACGGAAGAGACCCAGTACTTC. It specifies CASTKPTGAQGTEETQYF.

This clonotype was seen more than once but under ten times. The chain recombines TRBV29-1 with TRBJ2-7, with 8 nucleotides matching TRBD2. The V gene end was trimmed by 7 bases and the J gene end by 2 bases; junction bases not matched to a gene: 10. The CDR3 runs 14 residues. Per the germline V gene, CDR1 is SQVTM and CDR2 is ANQGSEA. The CDR3 protein is CSAARAGGAYEQYF. The CDR3 DNA is TGCAGCGCCGCTCGGGCGGGGGGTGCCTACGAGCAGTACTTC.

The V call is TRBV20-1, the J call TRBJ1-5; no firm D call. V lost 3 bases and J 6 bases, leaving 15 bases between the germline ends. Germline V gene lookup returns CDR1 DFQATT and CDR2 SNEGSKA (reference sequence). The length of the CDR3 is 14 residues. The CDR3 sequence is CSASDGSGVQPQHF. The CDR3 bases are TGCAGTGCTAGCGACGGGTCTGGGGTTCAGCCCCAGCATTTT.

The V gene is TRBV14, the J gene TRBJ2-6, with a weak D call TRBD2 (5 bases). The V gene lost 4 bases and the J gene lost 0 bases, with 25 bases spanning the gap. The CDR3 is 21 amino acids. Germline V CDR1 and CDR2: SGHDN, FVKESK. The CDR3 region has the DNA TGTGCCAGCAGCCCAAAATCTCCGGACTCCATCCTTAGCTCTGGGGCCAACGTCCTGACTTTC. Translating it yields CASSPKSPDSILSSGANVLTF.

The chain carries TRBV12-3 or TRBV12-4 and TRBJ1-2, with 7 bases matching TRBD1. The CDR3 has 13 residues. J was trimmed by 7 bases and V by 3 bases; bases with no gene match: 5. This CDR3 reads CASSFGYRGGYTF. The CDR3 region has the DNA TGTGCCAGCAGTTTCGGATACAGGGGTGGCTACACCTTC.

For the CDR3, the DNA is TGCGCCAGCAGCCGGGGGACAGTCCAAGAGACCCAGTACTTC. Its translation is CASSRGTVQETQYF. The rearrangement links TRBV5-1 to TRBJ2-5; tentatively, D is TRBD1 (7 bases). The CDR3 has 14 amino acids. V lost 4 bases and J lost 1, with 11 bases in between. Germline CDR1 and CDR2: SGHRS and YFSETQ. Using reference TRBV5-1 and TRBJ2-5 for the parts outside the CDR3, the full variable domain is KAGVTQTPRYLIKTRGQQVTLSCSPISGHRSVSWYQQTPGQGLQFLFEYFSETQRNKGNFPGRFSGRQFSNSRSEMNVSTLELGDSALYLCASSRGTVQETQYFGPGTRLLVL.

The chain joins TRBV27 to TRBJ2-1, with TRBD2 matching over 10 bases. The germline V gene has CDR1 MNHEY and CDR2 SMNVEV (reference sequence). The V and J ends lost 5 bases and 12 bases, in that order; junction bases with no gene match: 16. The CDR3 extends over 16 amino acids. The CDR3 DNA follows: TGTGCCAGCAGTCCGATGCTAGCGGGAGCTTCTTTATGGCAGTTCTTC. As protein: CASSPMLAGASLWQFF.

The CDR3 loop reads CSAWDSKYEQYF. CDR3 sequence (DNA): TGCAGTGCGTGGGACAGTAAGTACGAGCAGTACTTC. V gene TRBV20-1 combines with J gene TRBJ2-7; 7 nucleotides line up with TRBD1. Germline V CDR1 and CDR2: DFQATT, SNEGSKA (reference sequence). The V gene end was trimmed by 6 bases and the J gene end by 4 bases; junction bases not matched to a gene: 6. CDR3 length equals 12 residues.

The V gene is TRBV6-2 or TRBV6-3, the J gene TRBJ1-1; TRBD1 might be the D (6 bases). The germline V and J ends were trimmed by 6 bases and 6 bases, with 11 bases remaining between them. The germline V gene encodes CDR1 MNHEY and CDR2 SVGEGT. There are 12 residues in the CDR3. The CDR3 spells CASSERQAEAFF. CDR3 nucleotides: TGTGCCAGCAGCGAACGACAGGCTGAAGCTTTCTTT.

This chain uses TRBV6-6 with TRBJ2-5; D not certain. Germline CDR1 MNHNY, CDR2 SVGAGI (reference sequence). This CDR3 is built from 11 residues. Trimming took 8 bases from V and 5 from J, leaving 9 bases between them. CDR3 amino acids: CASRKGETQYF. CDR3 DNA: TGTGCCAGCCGTAAAGGGGAGACCCAGTACTTC.

This clonotype was recorded at least ten times. The rearrangement joins TRBV7-6 to TRBJ2-1, with D unresolved. Trimming took 2 bases from V and 0 from J, leaving 14 bases between them. CDR1 and CDR2 (germline): SGHVS, FNYEAQ. This CDR3 has 17 residues. The DNA of the CDR3 is TGTGCCAGCAGCTTACGAGCAGGCAGAAGCTCCTACAATGAGCAGTTCTTC. It is translated as CASSLRAGRSSYNEQFF.

This clonotype was recorded at least ten times. The chain is built from TRBV5-1 and TRBJ2-3; no firm D call. Per germline, CDR1 SGHRS and CDR2 YFSETQ. Trimming took off 0 bases at V and 0 bases at J, with 5 bases between the two ends. The CDR3 covers 14 residues. CDR3 sequence: CASSLGASTDTQYF. CDR3 in DNA: TGCGCCAGCAGCTTGGGGGCTAGCACAGATACGCAGTATTTT.

This clonotype was counted a few times. V gene TRBV5-1 combines with J gene TRBJ2-3; D assignment may be TRBD1 or TRBD2 (5 bases each). Deletions cut 4 bases from V and 0 bases from J, with 12 bases between. The CDR3 is made up of 15 amino acids. Germline V CDR1 and CDR2: SGHRS, YFSETQ. CDR3 coding DNA: TGCGCCAGCAGCGAGGGACGCCCGAGCACAGATACGCAGTATTTT. Translated: CASSEGRPSTDTQYF. Complete variable domain (other parts from reference TRBV5-1 and TRBJ2-3): KAGVTQTPRYLIKTRGQQVTLSCSPISGHRSVSWYQQTPGQGLQFLFEYFSETQRNKGNFPGRFSGRQFSNSRSEMNVSTLELGDSALYLCASSEGRPSTDTQYFGPGTRLTVL.

This clonotype showed up just a few times. The rearrangement joins TRBV5-1 to TRBJ1-1; D uncertain. This CDR3 region has 14 residues. Germline V gene lookup returns CDR1 SGHRS and CDR2 YFSETQ. V was clipped by 4 bases and J by 6 bases, with 16 bases between them. The CDR3 DNA follows: TGCGCCAGCAGCATCGGGAGGGCCGAAGCTGAAGCTTTCTTT. Translation gives CASSIGRAEAEAFF.

V and J are TRBV6-1 and TRBJ2-7, with D maybe TRBD2 (5 bases). Looked up from germline, CDR1 is MNHNS and CDR2 is SASEGT. The CDR3 sequence is 12 residues long. Trimming took off 5 bases at V and 6 bases at J, with 11 bases between the two ends. In nucleotides, the CDR3 is TGTGCCAGCAGTTGGGGAGCCAGCGAGCAGTACTTC. Translated, it gives CASSWGASEQYF.

Ten or more counts support this clonotype. The CDR3 here is CASSLGGDLTFF. CDR3 in DNA: TGTGCCAGCAGCTTAGGAGGGGATCTTACTTTCTTT. The genes are TRBV7-9 and TRBJ1-1; possibly TRBD1 for D (5 bases). Germline CDR1 reads SEHNR; CDR2 reads FQNEAQ (reference sequence). The CDR3 spans 12 residues. V dropped 1 base and J dropped 12 bases, with 12 bases sitting between them.

The chain combines TRBV15 with TRBJ2-2; TRBD2 aligns across 13 bases. The germline V gene encodes CDR1 LNHNV and CDR2 YYDKDF (reference sequence). The J segment lost 5 bases and the V segment lost 0 bases, leaving 15 bases of the junction unmatched. The CDR3 has 21 residues. The chain's CDR3 is CATSRDLGLAGVLSGTGELFF. For the CDR3, the DNA is TGTGCCACCAGCAGAGATCTCGGACTAGCGGGAGTATTATCGGGAACCGGGGAGCTGTTTTTT.

This clonotype was found a few times. This chain joins TRBV6-5 and TRBJ1-2; 9 nucleotides agree with TRBD1. The CDR3 spans 16 residues. The germline CDR1 and CDR2 sequences are MNHEY and SVGAGI. The J segment lost 7 bases and the V segment lost 0 bases, leaving 9 bases of the junction unmatched. CDR3 protein: CASSYSGTGPTGGYTF. The CDR3 nucleotides read TGTGCCAGCAGTTACTCGGGGACAGGGCCGACGGGTGGCTACACCTTC.

This clonotype has only a few counts. The chain has TRBV12-3 or TRBV12-4 and TRBJ2-7, with 13 bases aligning to TRBD2. V lost 7 bases, J lost 6 bases, and 12 bases stayed unmatched. This CDR3 spans 16 amino acids. For the CDR3, the DNA is TGTGCCAGCACAACCGGGACTAGCGGGGTCTCGGGCGAGCAGTACTTC. It yields the protein CASTTGTSGVSGEQYF.

The chain combines TRBV4-2 with TRBJ2-1, with 9 bases aligning to TRBD2. The CDR3 extends over 16 amino acids. Germline V CDR1 and CDR2: LGHNA, YNFKEQ. Trimming cost V 3 bases and J 4 bases; bases outside gene matches: 7. Written as DNA, the CDR3 is TGTGCCAGCAGCCAGTCCCCTAGCGGGGTTTACAATGAGCAGTTCTTC. Amino acid sequence: CASSQSPSGVYNEQFF.

This rearrangement joins TRBV10-3 to TRBJ1-5; D is unclear. V gave up 8 bases and J gave up 7 bases, with 9 bases separating them. The CDR3 extends over 11 amino acids. Germline V gene sequence: CDR1 ENHRY, CDR2 SYGVKD. CDR3 sequence (DNA): TGTGCCATCGGTTTGAACCAGCCCCAGCATTTT. Its protein product is CAIGLNQPQHF.

The chain couples TRBV4-3 to TRBJ2-6; D uncertain. Germline V gene sequence: CDR1 LGHNA, CDR2 YSLEER. Trimming stripped 0 bases from V and 11 bases from J, with 8 bases between. This CDR3 is 13 amino acids long. CDR3 region: CASSQDTSDVLTF. The CDR3 DNA reads TGCGCCAGCAGCCAAGACACCTCAGACGTCCTGACTTTC.